This TCR beta chain was recorded in a study of CD8 T cells in Susac syndrome. Background on the study: Over 5 sequenced Susac syndrome patients had clinically active disease, while eight or nine were in remission.

This clonotype appeared a single time. cDNA came from 0.5 to 1 ug RNA primed by random hexamers. The CDR3 of TCR beta was amplified by immunoSEQ multiplex PCR across 54 Vbeta and 13 Jbeta. Each CDR3 protein gets one entry after TCRdb re-called the immunoSEQ multiplex PCR reads with MiXCR. The sample consists of more than 150,000 distinct CDR3 sequences, roughly 95% of them appearing once. This CDR3 is 15 amino acids long. The germline CDR1 and CDR2 sequences are SGHTA and FQGNSA. The V end was cut by 6 bases, the J end by 5 bases, with 17 bases between. Patients with Susac syndrome met diagnostic criteria that were recently defined for definite or probable disease.

This receptor was obtained from a human donor with Susac syndrome. What was sequenced was CD4+ T cells from PBMCs. The chain recombines TRBV7-2 with TRBJ1-5; no firm D call. In DNA form, the CDR3 reads TGTGCCAGCAGTCTACGGCCGAACAGCGATCAGCCCCAGCATTTT. This sequence encodes CASSLRPNSDQPQHF.